This T cell receptor beta chain was sequenced in a study of CD8+CD57+ T cells in acquired aplastic anemia. For the study at large: Sorted CD4+ plus CD8+ cells gave DNA averaging 3.2 ug.

Genomic DNA served as template for TCR beta VDJ and CDR3 profiling. MiXCR was run by TCRdb on the reads, yielding one entry per CDR3 protein. The sample has 400,000 to 450,000 distinct CDR3 sequences, 60% to 80% seen once. Sequenced sample: sorted CD4+, CD8+, or CD8+CD57+ T cells (not recorded which) from PBMCs. The source is a human donor in good health, serving as a control.

CDR3 bases: TGCGCCAGCATTATCGAAGCAGGGAACACTGAAGCTTTCTTT. It specifies CASIIEAGNTEAFF. V gene TRBV10-2 combines with J gene TRBJ1-1; D not certain. Germline V lookup: CDR1 WSHSY, CDR2 SAAADI. CDR3 length: 14 amino acids. V lost 7 bases and J 1 base, leaving 13 bases between the germline ends.